A selection of T cell receptor beta chains follows, all from one sample in a study of cytomegalovirus exposure and HLA in healthy donors. Clones were read by immunoSEQ multiplex PCR, and TCRdb kept only the in-frame ones, dropping some. In all, the sample yields roughly 150,000 clones. What was sequenced was PBMCs. Receptor source: a woman aged 50 to 65 in good health and CMV-seronegative. The CDR3 runs from the conserved cysteine through the conserved F or W. The D gene is left open where the match is weak.

len	v_gene	d_gene	j_gene	CDR3nt	CDR3aa
15	TRBV19	TRBD1	TRBJ1-5	TGTGCCAGTAACGACAGGGGGTATAGCAATCAGCCCCAGCATTTT	CASNDRGYSNQPQHF
15	TRBV5-1	TRBD2	TRBJ2-7	TGCGCCAGCAGCTCCACGCTAGCGGGGAACTACGAGCAGTACTTC	CASSSTLAGNYEQYF
16	TRBV28	NA	TRBJ1-5	TGTGCCAGCATCTTCGGCAGGGGTTATAGCAATCAGCCCCAGCATTTT	CASIFGRGYSNQPQHF
13	TRBV28	NA	TRBJ1-2	TGTGCCAGCATCGGTTTGATAAACTATGGCTACACCTTC	CASIGLINYGYTF
18	TRBV14	TRBD1	TRBJ1-3	TGTGCCAGCAGCCAATACCTCGGACAGGGGAGCTCTGGAAACACCATATATTTT	CASSQYLGQGSSGNTIYF
11	TRBV20-1	NA	TRBJ2-1	TGCAGTGCTAGAGGAGGATATGAGCAGTTCTTC	CSARGGYEQFF
14	TRBV6-5	TRBD1	TRBJ1-5	TGTGCCAGCGGAGGGACAGCTAGCAATCAGCCCCAGCATTTT	CASGGTASNQPQHF
14	TRBV2	NA	TRBJ1-1	TGTGCCAGCAGCCCCGAGAAACTGAACACTGAAGCTTTCTTT	CASSPEKLNTEAFF
13	TRBV6-4	NA	TRBJ1-1	TGTGCCACCTCACTAACACCGAACACTGAAGCTTTCTTT	CATSLTPNTEAFF
14	TRBV4-1	NA	TRBJ1-4	TGCGCCAGCAGCCAGAGTGCAACTAATGAAAAACTGTTTTTT	CASSQSATNEKLFF
16	TRBV7-2	NA	TRBJ1-6	TGTGCCAGCAGCCAGAGACAGGTTTCGATTAATTCACCCCTCCACTTT	CASSQRQVSINSPLHF
13	TRBV29-1	TRBD1	TRBJ2-5	TGCAGCGTTGGGGACAGGGGGCGAGAGACCCAGTACTTC	CSVGDRGRETQYF
15	TRBV7-6	TRBD1	TRBJ1-2	TGTGCCAGCAGCTTAGCTCAGGGGGCGAACTATGGCTACACCTTC	CASSLAQGANYGYTF
11	TRBV2	NA	TRBJ2-1	TGTGCCAGCGGAGGGGTCAATGAGCAGTTCTTC	CASGGVNEQFF
13	TRBV6-6	NA	TRBJ2-5	TGTGCCAGCGTCAGCAGGATCCCCGAGACCCAGTACTTC	CASVSRIPETQYF
15	TRBV9	TRBD2	TRBJ2-2	TGTGCCAGCAGCGTAGCTACGGGGGGATCCGGGGAGCTGTTTTTT	CASSVATGGSGELFF
15	TRBV30	TRBD1	TRBJ2-4	TGTGCCTGGAGTGGGGACAGGGGGGGCAAAAACATTCAGTACTTC	CAWSGDRGGKNIQYF
13	TRBV7-9	NA	TRBJ1-1	TGTGCCAGCAGTCCACAGGGTGGAACTGAAGCTTTCTTT	CASSPQGGTEAFF
16	TRBV5-8	NA	TRBJ1-3	TGTGCCAGCAGTCGAGCAGGGACATCCTATGGAAACACCATATATTTT	CASSRAGTSYGNTIYF
14	TRBV6-6	TRBD2	TRBJ2-7	TGTGCCAGCGCCGAGGGAGGGACTGACTACGAGCAGTACTTC	CASAEGGTDYEQYF
15	TRBV5-1	TRBD1	TRBJ2-7	TGCGCCAGCAGCGCCACGGACAGGGTCCCCTACGAGCAGTACTTC	CASSATDRVPYEQYF
17	TRBV4-1	TRBD2	TRBJ2-1	TGCGCCAGCAGCCCCCGTAGCGGGGGGGCGTCCTACAATGAGCAGTTCTTC	CASSPRSGGASYNEQFF
15	TRBV5-1	NA	TRBJ2-1	TGCGCCAGCAAGGTCGGGGCGGGGTCATACAATGAGCAGTTCTTC	CASKVGAGSYNEQFF
15	TRBV5-1	NA	TRBJ2-5	TGCGCCAGCAGCGACCTATCGGGGAGCCAAGAGACCCAGTACTTC	CASSDLSGSQETQYF
14	TRBV5-1	NA	TRBJ2-3	TGCGCCAGCACTTTAGGGGCCATCACAGATACGCAGTATTTT	CASTLGAITDTQYF
15	TRBV7-9	TRBD1	TRBJ1-5	TGTGCCAGCAGCCCTGAGGGGACAGGGTTCCAGCCCCAGCATTTT	CASSPEGTGFQPQHF
15	TRBV6-5	TRBD2	TRBJ2-1	TGTGCCAGCAGTCTACTAGCGGGGGTCGACAATGAGCAGTTCTTC	CASSLLAGVDNEQFF
14	TRBV30	NA	TRBJ2-1	TGTGCCTGGAGTGTTAATGTTGCCTACAATGAGCAGTTCTTC	CAWSVNVAYNEQFF
12	TRBV7-9	NA	TRBJ1-2	TGTGCCAGCAGCCCGCAGTACTATGGCTACACCTTC	CASSPQYYGYTF
17	TRBV10-3	TRBD1	TRBJ1-3	TGTGCCATCAGTGAGTCGAGGGACAGGAAAACTGGAAACACCATATATTTT	CAISESRDRKTGNTIYF
15	TRBV6-5	TRBD1	TRBJ2-7	TGTGCCAGCAGTTACACAAGGACAGGGTCTGGGGAGCAGTACTTC	CASSYTRTGSGEQYF
15	TRBV6-5	NA	TRBJ2-2	TGTGCCAGCAGTGGTCGGACATCCCACACCGGGGAGCTGTTTTTT	CASSGRTSHTGELFF
17	TRBV4-1	TRBD1	TRBJ1-4	TGCGCCAGCAGCCATGCCGGGACAGCGCGCCCTAATGAAAAACTGTTTTTT	CASSHAGTARPNEKLFF
14	TRBV19	NA	TRBJ1-4	TGTGCCAGTAGTATCGGTTTCCCTAATGAAAAACTGTTTTTT	CASSIGFPNEKLFF
12	TRBV6-5	NA	TRBJ2-7	TGTGCCAGCAGACGCGGGGGCGGGGAGCAGTACTTC	CASRRGGGEQYF
12	TRBV4-3	NA	TRBJ2-1	TGCGCCAGCAGCCAAGTTACTCATGAGCAGTTCTTC	CASSQVTHEQFF
13	TRBV9	NA	TRBJ2-7	TGTGCCAGCAGCTTGGCGGGGTCCTACGAGCAGTACTTC	CASSLAGSYEQYF
14	TRBV5-1	NA	TRBJ2-7	TGCGCCAGCAGCCAAGTAGGGGGAGGGTACGAGCAGTACTTC	CASSQVGGGYEQYF
13	TRBV6-1	TRBD1	TRBJ2-5	TGTGCCAGCATTAGGACAGGGGCAGAGACCCAGTACTTC	CASIRTGAETQYF
13	TRBV4-2	TRBD1	TRBJ2-1	TGTGCCAGCAGCCTAAGGGGGCATTTTGAGCAGTTCTTC	CASSLRGHFEQFF
16	TRBV6-5	NA	TRBJ1-5	TGTGCCAGCAGTTACTCGAGTGGATCGGGAAATCAGCCCCAGCATTTT	CASSYSSGSGNQPQHF
16	TRBV6-5	TRBD1	TRBJ1-2	TGTGCCAGCAGTTACTCGTCCGGGACAGGGGTAAATGGCTACACCTTC	CASSYSSGTGVNGYTF